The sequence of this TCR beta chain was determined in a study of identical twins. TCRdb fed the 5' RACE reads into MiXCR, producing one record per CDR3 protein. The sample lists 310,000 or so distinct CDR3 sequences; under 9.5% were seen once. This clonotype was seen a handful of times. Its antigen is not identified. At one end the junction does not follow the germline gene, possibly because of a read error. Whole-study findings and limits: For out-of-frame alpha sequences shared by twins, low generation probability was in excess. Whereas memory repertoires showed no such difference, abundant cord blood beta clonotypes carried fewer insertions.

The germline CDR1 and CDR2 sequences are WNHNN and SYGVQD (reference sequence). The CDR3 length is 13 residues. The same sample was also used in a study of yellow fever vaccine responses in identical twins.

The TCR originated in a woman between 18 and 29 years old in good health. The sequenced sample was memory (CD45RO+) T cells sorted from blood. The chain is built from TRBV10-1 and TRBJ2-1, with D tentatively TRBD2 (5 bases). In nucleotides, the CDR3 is TGCGCCAGCAGCAACCAACGCGGAGGCCCCCGGGTCTTC. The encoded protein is CASSNQRGGPRVF.